The 28 T cell receptor beta chains below come from one sample, sequenced in a study of blood T cell repertoires in COVID-19. Sequencing used immunoSEQ multiplex PCR; TCRdb keeps in-frame clones, though not all of them. Among about 260,000 clones listed, over 75% were seen once. Sequenced: peripheral blood. The receptors were sampled from a human donor in a cohort sampled during active COVID-19.

The gene calls are TRBV7-3 and TRBJ2-2; TRBD2 agrees at 8 bases. Germline V gives CDR1 SGHTA, CDR2 FQGTGA. V lost 1 base, J lost 0 bases, and 1 base stayed unmatched. The CDR3 is made up of 16 amino acids. This CDR3 is CASSLNGRANTGELFF. CDR3 DNA: TGTGCCAGCAGCTTAAACGGGAGGGCGAACACCGGGGAGCTGTTTTTT.

V and J are TRBV5-6 and TRBJ2-6; the D is unclear. V was clipped by 4 bases and J by 0 bases, with 20 bases between them. The CDR3 loop spans 19 amino acids. The V gene's germline CDR1 is SGHDT and CDR2 YYEEEE. CDR3 loop: CASSRRIATLYSGANVLTF. The CDR3 nucleotides read TGTGCCAGCAGCCGCCGGATTGCTACACTATACTCTGGGGCCAACGTCCTGACTTTC. Combining the CDR3 with reference TRBV5-6 and TRBJ2-6 gives the whole variable domain DAGVTQSPTHLIKTRGQQVTLRCSPKSGHDTVSWYQQALGQGPQFIFQYYEEEERQRGNFPDRFSGHQFPNYSSELNVNALLLGDSALYLCASSRRIATLYSGANVLTFGAGSRLTVL.

V usage is TRBV3-1 (or the pseudogene TRBV3-2) and J usage is TRBJ1-2; 9 bases match TRBD1. The CDR3 runs 14 residues. V lost 6 bases, J lost 4 bases, and 6 bases stayed unmatched. Looked up from germline, CDR1 is LGHDT and CDR2 is YNNKEL (reference sequence). CDR3 in amino acids: CASRSTGGSYGYTF. In DNA, the CDR3 is TGTGCCAGCAGGTCGACAGGGGGTAGCTATGGCTACACCTTC.

This clone occurred a few times. The CDR3 loop is CASSGLAGDEQYF. The CDR3 DNA sequence: TGTGCCTCGTCCGGACTAGCGGGAGACGAGCAGTACTTC. This chain uses TRBV3-1 (or the pseudogene TRBV3-2) with TRBJ2-7; 13 nucleotides align to TRBD2. CDR1 is LGHDT and CDR2 is YNNKEL in the germline V gene (reference sequence). V dropped 11 bases and J dropped 5; count of bases not matched to a gene: 6. The CDR3 runs to 13 residues.

The chain is built from TRBV29-1 and TRBJ1-1; 7 bases map to TRBD1. Trimming took 5 bases from V and 1 from J; bases not matched to a gene: 4. CDR3 length: 13 amino acids. The germline V gene has CDR1 SQVTM and CDR2 ANQGSEA. CDR3 sequence (DNA): TGCAGCGTTCAGACAGGGAGGAACACTGAAGCTTTCTTT. Its translation is CSVQTGRNTEAFF.

The rearrangement uses TRBV2 and TRBJ2-3; 9 nucleotides agree with TRBD2. The CDR3 extends over 15 amino acids. With 1 base clipped from V and 1 base from J, the junction kept 0 bases outside the gene matches. In germline, CDR1 is SNHLY, CDR2 FYNNEI. The CDR3 is CASSEGGRGTDTQYF. The CDR3 nucleotides are TGTGCCAGCAGTGAAGGCGGGAGGGGCACAGATACGCAGTATTTT.

The chain has TRBV19 and TRBJ2-3; the D is unclear. The CDR3 extends over 16 amino acids. CDR1 and CDR2 from the germline V gene are LNHDA and SQIVND (reference sequence). Trimming took off 4 bases at V and 1 base at J, with 15 bases between the two ends. The chain's CDR3 is CASSTGRRLGTDTQYF. CDR3 bases: TGTGCCAGTAGTACAGGAAGGCGTTTGGGCACAGATACGCAGTATTTT.

The chain employs TRBV4-1 and TRBJ1-1; 8 bases line up with TRBD1. This CDR3 has 19 residues. CDR1 MGHRA and CDR2 YSYEKL come from the germline V gene. V shed 1 base, J shed 6 bases, and the junction held 19 bases outside the gene matches. The CDR3 spells CASSQGTGRTGSRGPEAFF. CDR3 DNA: TGCGCCAGCAGCCAAGGGACAGGTAGGACAGGGAGTCGTGGGCCTGAAGCTTTCTTT.

This clone was observed a handful of times. The chain has TRBV5-4 and TRBJ1-2; D remains ambiguous. CDR1 is SGHNT and CDR2 is YYREEE in the germline V gene (reference sequence). The CDR3 has 13 amino acids. Trimming took off 4 bases at V and 8 bases at J, with 15 bases between the two ends. The CDR3 loop reads CASSAGRVEGYTF. CDR3 bases: TGTGCCAGCAGCGCCGGAAGAGTGGAGGGCTACACCTTC.

This clone showed up just once. Different DNA sequences within this sample yield the same CDR3. The gene calls are TRBV18 and TRBJ1-1; 7 bases are a match to TRBD1. Per the germline V gene, CDR1 is KGHSH and CDR2 is LQKENI. With 6 bases clipped from V and 1 base from J, the junction kept 5 bases outside the gene matches. This CDR3 is built from 14 residues. CDR3 amino acids: CASSAGTENTEAFF. In nucleotides, the CDR3 is TGTGCCAGCTCCGCCGGGACAGAGAACACTGAAGCTTTCTTT.

The rearrangement uses TRBV18 and TRBJ2-7; TRBD1 aligns across 11 bases. CDR1 and CDR2 from the germline V gene are KGHSH and LQKENI. There are 14 residues in the CDR3. Germline trimming cut 5 bases from V and 5 bases from J; bases unmatched to any gene: 5. The CDR3: CASSKGGQGDEQYF. The CDR3 DNA follows: TGTGCCAGCTCAAAAGGGGGACAGGGGGACGAGCAGTACTTC.

The chain is built from TRBV28 and TRBJ2-5, with 9 bases that match TRBD2. The junction had 20 bases not matched to a gene; V was cut back by 5 bases and J by 4 bases. Germline assignment: CDR1 MDHEN and CDR2 SYDVKM. The CDR3 totals 19 residues. This CDR3 reads CASSPLGIGLAGSTETQYF. The CDR3 nucleotides are TGTGCCAGCAGTCCACTCGGGATCGGGCTAGCGGGATCTACAGAGACCCAGTACTTC.

The chain links TRBV5-4 to TRBJ2-1; D may be TRBD2 (5 bases). The CDR3 length is 12 residues. The V end was cut by 2 bases, the J end by 13 bases, with 13 bases between. The V gene's germline CDR1 is SGHNT and CDR2 YYREEE (reference sequence). This chain's CDR3 is CASSFAGVGQFF. CDR3 nucleotides: TGTGCCAGCAGCTTCGCCGGGGTAGGACAGTTCTTC.

The chain uses TRBV30 and TRBJ2-1, with 7 positions matching TRBD2. The trim removed 5 bases at V and 2 bases at J, leaving 6 bases unmatched. The CDR3 loop spans 14 amino acids. Germline values: CDR1 GTSNPN, CDR2 SVGIG (reference sequence). The CDR3 here is CAWAGTTTYNEQFF. The CDR3 region has the DNA TGTGCCTGGGCCGGGACTACGACCTACAATGAGCAGTTCTTC.

V usage is TRBV7-9 and J usage is TRBJ2-2; D unresolved. CDR3 length equals 15 residues. Trimming took 2 bases from V and 0 from J, leaving 7 bases between them. Per the germline V gene, CDR1 is SEHNR and CDR2 is FQNEAQ (reference sequence). The chain's CDR3 is CASSLMTTNTGELFF. The CDR3 DNA reads TGTGCCAGCAGCTTAATGACAACGAACACCGGGGAGCTGTTTTTT.

The J gene is TRBJ2-1, the V gene TRBV7-2, with no clear D. CDR3 length: 14 amino acids. Germline V gene sequence: CDR1 SGHTA, CDR2 FQGNSA. V was shortened by 0 bases and J by 8 bases, with 11 bases between the two germline ends. CDR3 sequence (DNA): TGTGCCAGCAGCTTAGCGCCCAGTATATATGAGCAGTTCTTC. This translates into CASSLAPSIYEQFF.

The V call is TRBV27, the J call TRBJ1-5; no clear D. Germline CDR1 MNHEY, CDR2 SMNVEV (reference sequence). This CDR3 contains 15 residues. V lost 3 bases to trimming and J lost 2 bases, with 11 bases between them. DNA for the CDR3: TGTGCCAGCAGTTTTGGAGGGAACGGCAATCAGCCCCAGCATTTT. The encoded protein is CASSFGGNGNQPQHF.

This clone was found once. The V and J genes are TRBV3-1 (or the pseudogene TRBV3-2) and TRBJ1-2; 7 bases line up with TRBD1. The CDR3 has 14 residues. Looked up from germline, CDR1 is LGHDT and CDR2 is YNNKEL (reference sequence). Germline trimming cut 1 base from V and 5 bases from J; bases unmatched to any gene: 4. CDR3 region: CASSQAGQQYGYTF. The CDR3 bases are TGTGCCAGCAGCCAAGCGGGACAGCAATATGGCTACACCTTC.

The rearrangement links TRBV27 to TRBJ1-2; TRBD1 matches at 7 bases. This CDR3 contains 16 residues. V was clipped by 3 bases and J by 4 bases; unmatched bases: 11. Germline V gene sequence: CDR1 MNHEY, CDR2 SMNVEV (reference sequence). The CDR3 coding sequence is TGTGCCAGCAGTTTGGTGGGACAGAGCGGGGGCTATGGCTACACCTTC. Translated, it gives CASSLVGQSGGYGYTF.

The chain has TRBV6-5 and TRBJ1-3; maybe TRBD1 (6 bases). The ends were cut back, 5 bases at V and 4 bases at J, with 15 bases in the middle. The CDR3 spans 15 residues. From germline, CDR1 is MNHEY and CDR2 SVGAGI. Written as DNA, the CDR3 is TGTGCCAGCAGTACCGCCCCAGGGGTCGGAAACACCATATATTTT. The encoded protein is CASSTAPGVGNTIYF.

This chain connects TRBV5-1 to TRBJ2-5; TRBD2 agrees at 7 bases. Trimming cost V 2 bases and J 2 bases; bases outside gene matches: 9. The CDR3 loop spans 16 amino acids. Germline V gives CDR1 SGHRS, CDR2 YFSETQ. The CDR3: CASSFASSGLQETQYF. In DNA, the CDR3 is TGCGCCAGCAGCTTTGCGTCTAGCGGCCTTCAAGAGACCCAGTACTTC. The complete variable domain, with remaining parts taken from reference TRBV5-1 and TRBJ2-5, reads KAGVTQTPRYLIKTRGQQVTLSCSPISGHRSVSWYQQTPGQGLQFLFEYFSETQRNKGNFPGRFSGRQFSNSRSEMNVSTLELGDSALYLCASSFASSGLQETQYFGPGTRLLVL.

This rearrangement joins TRBV11-2 to TRBJ2-1; D is ambiguous. V was pared by 5 bases and J by 0 bases, with 11 bases between. The length of the CDR3 is 15 residues. In germline, CDR1 is SGHAT, CDR2 FQNNGV. The CDR3 sequence: CASSPEAHSYNEQFF. In DNA, the CDR3 is TGTGCCAGCAGCCCCGAGGCCCACTCCTACAATGAGCAGTTCTTC.

The V and J genes are TRBV13 and TRBJ2-7, with 7 bases that match TRBD1. V shed 5 bases and J 4 bases; nucleotides not matched to a gene: 2. Germline-derived CDR1 and CDR2 are PRHDT and FYEKMQ (reference sequence). The CDR3 has 12 residues. The CDR3 region has the DNA TGTGCCAGCAGCCCAGGGGGTTACGAGCAGTACTTC. Its protein is CASSPGGYEQYF.

In its sample, this clone ranks as medium-sized. CDR3 sequence: CASSPRTGGLYEQYF. Written as DNA, the CDR3 is TGTGCCAGCTCACCAAGGACAGGGGGCCTATACGAGCAGTACTTC. The chain has TRBV18 and TRBJ2-7, with TRBD1 matching over 11 bases. CDR1 and CDR2 from the germline V gene are KGHSH and LQKENI. The CDR3 consists of 15 residues. V lost 2 bases to trimming and J lost 4 bases; unmatched junction nucleotides: 4. Based on the CDR3 plus reference TRBV18 and TRBJ2-7, the full variable domain is NAGVMQNPRHLVRRRGQEARLRCSPMKGHSHVYWYRQLPEEGLKFMVYLQKENIIDESGMPKERFSAEFPKEGPSILRIQQVVRGDSAAYFCASSPRTGGLYEQYFGPGTRLTVT.

This chain links TRBV7-9 with TRBJ1-1; D call uncertain. Germline V gene data show CDR1 as SEHNR and CDR2 as FQNEAQ (reference sequence). The CDR3 is 12 amino acids. V shed 3 bases and J shed 5 bases, with 7 bases lying between them. The CDR3 loop is CASSFLETEAFF. The DNA of the CDR3 is TGTGCCAGCAGCTTTTTAGAGACTGAAGCTTTCTTT.

This rearrangement joins TRBV6-1 to TRBJ2-1; the D gene is possibly TRBD2 (6 bases). Germline V gene sequence: CDR1 MNHNS, CDR2 SASEGT. CDR3 length: 17 amino acids. V was trimmed by 3 bases and J by 7 bases, leaving 22 bases between them. Here the CDR3 reads CASSEGWGVSRWNEQFF. The CDR3 DNA reads TGTGCCAGCAGTGAGGGCTGGGGGGTTAGTCGGTGGAATGAGCAGTTCTTC.

This chain links TRBV7-2 with TRBJ2-3; 12 bases map to TRBD2. There are 16 residues in the CDR3. Germline V gene data show CDR1 as SGHTA and CDR2 as FQGNSA. With 5 bases clipped from V and 3 bases from J, the junction kept 6 bases outside the gene matches. The CDR3 nucleotides are TGTGCCAGCAGCACCCCTAGCGGGAGGGGGACAGATACGCAGTATTTT. Residues: CASSTPSGRGTDTQYF.

The genes are TRBV15 and TRBJ2-7, with TRBD2 as a possible D gene (5 bases). The germline gives CDR1 LNHNV, CDR2 YYDKDF (reference sequence). Trimming removed 6 bases at V and 0 bases at J, with 12 bases between. This CDR3 has 14 residues. CDR3 nucleotide sequence: TGTGCCACCAGGGCCGGGATAGCCTCCTACGAGCAGTACTTC. Translation: CATRAGIASYEQYF.